This is a list of T cell receptor beta chains from one sample in a study of immune characterization of retroperitoneal liposarcoma. TCRdb re-analysed the PCR reads in MiXCR, keeping a single row per CDR3 protein. The data hold 10,000 to 11,000 distinct CDR3 sequences, with over 35% observed a single time. The sample comprised tumor tissue. The receptors were gathered from a male donor with retroperitoneal liposarcoma. Each CDR3 is given with its conserved first and last residue. The order of the fields is clone size, D gene, J gene, V gene, CDR3 protein, CDR3 DNA. D genes are given only for firm matches. Size values are once, few and many counts, or a class for expanded clones, and some rows have none.

-,TRBD2,TRBJ2-1,TRBV4-1,CASSQVAGYETQFF,TGCGCCAGCAGCCAAGTAGCGGGGTACGAGACCCAGTTCTTC
-,-,TRBJ2-1,TRBV27,CASSSIQDNEQFF,TGTGCCAGCAGTTCAATACAGGACAATGAGCAGTTCTTC
-,-,TRBJ2-3,TRBV27,CASSSGLREVVTDTQYF,TGTGCCAGCAGTAGCGGGTTGAGGGAGGTTGTCACAGATACGCAGTATTTT
few,TRBD2,TRBJ2-1,TRBV6-6,CASSAGGPGGTEQFF,TGTGCCAGCAGTGCGGGGGGGCCAGGCGGAACTGAGCAGTTCTTC
-,TRBD2,TRBJ2-3,TRBV6-6,CASRYSGFGTDTQYF,TGTGCCAGCAGGTATAGCGGGTTCGGCACAGATACGCAGTATTTT
-,-,TRBJ2-5,TRBV11-2,CASSLAIRVEQYF,TGTGCCAGCAGCTTAGCCATCCGGGTAGAGCAGTACTTC
many,TRBD2,TRBJ2-1,TRBV7-2,CASSLKGGTSDYEQFF,TGTGCCAGCAGCTTAAAGGGAGGGACTAGCGACTACGAGCAGTTCTTC
few,-,TRBJ2-1,TRBV6-1,CAASHFYEQFF,TGTGCCGCCAGCCATTTCTACGAGCAGTTCTTC
many,-,TRBJ2-1,TRBV6-1,CASSEVNRAYEQFF,TGTGCCAGCAGTGAAGTCAACAGGGCCTACGAGCAGTTCTTC
-,-,TRBJ2-1,TRBV11-2,CASSLYYNEQFF,TGTGCCAGCAGCCTTTACTACAATGAGCAGTTCTTC
many,-,TRBJ1-6,TRBV6-1,CASNDYNSPLHF,TGTGCCAGCAACGACTATAATTCACCCCTCCACTTT
few,TRBD2,TRBJ2-7,TRBV6-1,CASSPGLAGNEQYF,TGTGCCAGCAGCCCGGGACTAGCGGGGAATGAGCAGTACTTC
-,-,TRBJ2-4,TRBV7-2,CASSLAGAKNIQYF,TGTGCCAGCAGCTTAGCGGGAGCTAAAAACATTCAGTACTTC
medium-sized,TRBD2,TRBJ2-5,TRBV7-2,CASSLGPPSGRAEETQYF,TGTGCCAGCAGCTTAGGGCCCCCTAGCGGGAGGGCCGAAGAGACCCAGTACTTC
-,-,TRBJ2-3,TRBV27,CASSLNLGASTDTQYF,TGTGCCAGCAGTTTAAATTTAGGGGCTAGCACAGATACGCAGTATTTT
few,TRBD2,TRBJ2-5,TRBV6-5,CASSYSSSGQETQYF,TGTGCCAGCAGTTACTCCTCTAGCGGGCAGGAGACCCAGTACTTC
-,-,TRBJ1-6,TRBV4-3,CASSQFQGPPVSPLHF,TGCGCCAGCAGCCAATTTCAGGGACCGCCTGTTTCACCCCTCCACTTT
-,-,TRBJ2-2,TRBV6-1,CASSEGVIGELFF,TGTGCCAGCAGTGAAGGGGTGATCGGGGAGCTGTTTTTT
many,-,TRBJ1-4,TRBV4-3,CASSPLRATNEKLFF,TGCGCCAGCAGCCCGCTCAGGGCAACTAATGAAAAACTGTTTTTT
-,-,TRBJ2-3,TRBV10-1,CALRPGGGDTQYF,TGCGCCCTAAGACCCGGGGGCGGTGATACGCAGTATTTT
-,-,TRBJ2-2,TRBV7-3,CASSLSGGSSRELFF,TGTGCCAGCAGCCTCTCAGGGGGGAGTTCGAGGGAGCTGTTTTTT
many,-,TRBJ2-4,TRBV7-2,CASSVGGGAKNIQYF,TGTGCCAGCAGCGTGGGCGGAGGAGCCAAAAACATTCAGTACTTC